The clone carrying this TCR beta chain was observed many times. Time point of the sample: patch test 1, 2 weeks after DPC sensitization. The treatment was: therapeutic diphenylcyclopropenone sensitization with weekly scalp DPC. The CDR3 runs to 14 residues. The V and J ends lost 5 bases and 5 bases respectively, with 13 bases between them. The germline V gene has CDR1 SEHNR and CDR2 FQNEAQ (reference sequence). The data originate from a study of human T cells and chemical hapten exposure. Using its own MiXCR run on the RACE reads, TCRdb lists one record per CDR3 protein. The data contain 380,000 or so distinct CDR3 sequences, approximately 5.1% of them seen just once; the ten biggest clones take up 2% to 2.5%.

This clonotype was obtained from a woman aged 45-65 years with alopecia areata. Some clones in this sample may be carry-over from other donors' samples. V is TRBV7-9 and J is TRBJ1-5, with D possibly matching TRBD1 (6 bases). This sample comprised whole blood, obtained in connection with sensitization to the hapten diphenylcyclopropenone (DPC). In DNA, the CDR3 is TGTGCCAGCAGCGGTGGGGGGCTCGATCAGCCCCAGCATTTT. Its translation is CASSGGGLDQPQHF.